The entry below describes one TCR beta chain. Original analysis: Using reference gene primer amplification, nucleated cell counts were estimated. Clones were sequenced by immunoSEQ multiplex PCR, and TCRdb holds only the in-frame ones, with some missing. V and J calls and clone size are given by that table; D and trimming were obtained from the DNA. The sample shows about 260,000 clones, about 83% of them seen only once. This sample is part of a study of blood T cell repertoires in COVID-19. On the study more broadly: The United States, Italy and Spain supplied acute and convalescent COVID-19 samples. PBMCs, B-cell-depleted T cells, or T cells provided the cDNA or gDNA that made up the material.

The CDR3 covers 19 residues. Losses at the gene ends were 4 bases for V and 0 bases for J; bases not matched to a gene: 16. Germline assignment: CDR1 SGHTA and CDR2 FQGNSA. V usage is TRBV7-2 and J usage is TRBJ2-3; TRBD2 matches 7 bases. The origin of this receptor is a woman in her forties or fifties who had recovered from COVID-19. The sample comprised peripheral blood. The CDR3 region is CASSSPGVVAGLSTDTQYF. As DNA, the CDR3 is TGTGCCAGCAGCTCCCCTGGGGTGGTAGCGGGCCTTAGCACAGATACGCAGTATTTT.